This TCR beta chain is from a study of CD8+CD57+ T cells in acquired aplastic anemia. Overall study findings and caveats: Overlap between patients and controls comprised some 31 CD8+ CDR3 sequences.

Patients chosen for sequencing had CD8+CD57+ cells that had expanded, as shown by flow cytometry. Each patient had severe acquired aplastic anemia. This clonotype appeared a few times. Its cognate antigen is unknown. Trimming at V came to 10 bases and at J to 9 bases, leaving 12 bases not matched to a gene. This CDR3 spans 14 amino acids. CDR1 and CDR2 from the germline V gene are ENHRY and SYGVKD. Investigators profiled TCR beta VDJ and CDR3 from genomic DNA template. TCRdb independently ran MiXCR on the reads; one entry per CDR3 protein. This sample has about 180,000 distinct CDR3 sequences; nearly 50% occur once, and the top ten carry 13%.

The clonotype originates from a human donor with aplastic anemia. The chain combines TRBV10-3 with TRBJ1-6; 7 bases align to TRBD1. The source material was sorted CD4+, CD8+, or CD8+CD57+ T cells (not recorded which) from PBMCs. CDR3 amino acids: CASEMDRIGSPLHF. CDR3 in DNA: TGTGCCAGCGAGATGGACAGGATCGGTTCACCCCTCCACTTT.